The 14 T cell receptor beta chains below all came from one sample that was sequenced in a study of blood T cell repertoires in COVID-19. Measured with immunoSEQ multiplex PCR; TCRdb has only the in-frame clones, and not every one. Of roughly 47,000 clones in the sample, approximately 86% are singletons; the top ten hold about 4%. Sequencing was performed on peripheral blood. The receptors were gathered from a woman in her seventies with acute or convalescent COVID-19.

The J gene is TRBJ2-7, the V gene TRBV16, with D perhaps matching TRBD1 (6 bases). V lost 4 bases, J lost 0 bases, and 10 bases lay in between. The CDR3 totals 14 residues. Germline V lookup: CDR1 KGHSY, CDR2 FQNENV. In DNA, the CDR3 is TGTGCCAGCAGCCTACAGGGATACTCCTACGAGCAGTACTTC. Translating gives CASSLQGYSYEQYF.

The rearrangement links TRBV28 to TRBJ1-6; D remains ambiguous. Trimming removed 6 bases at V and 7 bases at J, with 13 bases between. Germline V lookup: CDR1 MDHEN, CDR2 SYDVKM. The CDR3 spans 14 residues. CDR3 sequence (DNA): TGTGCCAGCAGGGGAGGGTGGCAAAATTCACCCCTCCACTTT. Amino acid sequence: CASRGGWQNSPLHF. Variable domain in full (rest from reference TRBV28 and TRBJ1-6): DVKVTQSSRYLVKRTGEKVFLECVQDMDHENMFWYRQDPGLGLRLIYFSYDVKMKEKGDIPEGYSVSREKKERFSLILESASTNQTSMYLCASRGGWQNSPLHFGNGTRLTVT.

This chain links TRBV28 with TRBJ1-3; D remains ambiguous. This CDR3 is 14 amino acids long. Germline V gene data show CDR1 as MDHEN and CDR2 as SYDVKM. The V end was cut by 3 bases, the J end by 2 bases, with 8 bases between. CDR3 protein: CASSFEGTGNTIYF. CDR3 in DNA: TGTGCCAGCAGTTTTGAGGGAACTGGAAACACCATATATTTT.

For the CDR3, the DNA is TGTGCCAGCAATGGGCTGACTGAAGCTTTCTTT. It encodes CASNGLTEAFF. The rearrangement uses TRBV6-1 and TRBJ1-1; D is uncertain. The ends were cut back, 7 bases at V and 5 bases at J, with 8 bases in the middle. The CDR3 contains 11 residues. CDR1 and CDR2 (germline): MNHNS, SASEGT.

The chain uses TRBV7-9 and TRBJ1-3; 7 bases align to TRBD1. CDR3 size: 14 residues. The germline V gene has CDR1 SEHNR and CDR2 FQNEAQ (reference sequence). Germline trimming cut 4 bases from V and 4 bases from J; bases unmatched to any gene: 4. This CDR3 reads CASSSGQPGNTIYF. Here the CDR3 DNA reads TGTGCCAGCAGCTCGGGACAGCCCGGAAACACCATATATTTT.

V and J are TRBV30 and TRBJ2-7, with 8 bases fitting TRBD1. With 5 bases clipped from V and 2 bases from J, the junction kept 20 bases outside the gene matches. This CDR3 is built from 18 residues. CDR1 is GTSNPN and CDR2 is SVGIG in the germline V gene (reference sequence). The CDR3, as DNA: TGTGCCTGGTGCCCCCCGGGACAGGCTTCGCCCAGACCCTACGAGCAGTACTTC. Translating gives CAWCPPGQASPRPYEQYF.

In DNA form, the CDR3 reads TGCGCCAGCAGCGCGGACAGGGGAAGATACGAGCAGTACTTC. Encoded protein: CASSADRGRYEQYF. The chain recombines TRBV10-2 with TRBJ2-7; 9 bases fit TRBD1. CDR1 is WSHSY, CDR2 SAAADI, per germline. With V trimmed by 6 bases and J by 4 bases, 7 bases remained unmatched. The CDR3 runs to 14 residues.

J is TRBJ2-7 and V is TRBV24-1, with TRBD1 matching over 10 bases. Germline V gene sequence: CDR1 KGHDR, CDR2 SFDVKD. The CDR3 loop spans 15 amino acids. V trimming: 4 bases; J trimming: 5 bases; junction bases outside the gene matches: 7. The CDR3 loop is CATSERGQGHHEQYF. DNA for the CDR3: TGTGCCACCAGTGAAAGGGGACAGGGGCACCACGAGCAGTACTTC.

This clone was counted between two and nine times. V and J are TRBV21-1 and TRBJ2-1; the DNA was not compared with TRBD2, the D call given in the table. TRBV21-1 is listed as a pseudogene. The CDR3 is 10 residues long. The CDR3: CASSRNEQFF. CDR3 DNA: TGTGCCAGCAGTCGGAATGAGCAGTTCTTC.

This clone was recorded only once. The CDR3 spells CASSLGGSGMLYF. The CDR3 DNA follows: TGTGCCAGCAGCTTAGGAGGTAGCGGGATGCTGTATTTT. The chain is built from TRBV7-2 and TRBJ2-3; 8 nucleotides line up with TRBD2. This CDR3 has 13 residues. The germline gives CDR1 SGHTA, CDR2 FQGNSA. V dropped 1 base and J dropped 14; count of bases not matched to a gene: 8.

This clone was observed a few times. The chain is built from TRBV6-1 and TRBJ2-3; TRBD2 aligns across 13 bases. The trim removed 3 bases at V and 8 bases at J, leaving 14 bases unmatched. The CDR3 runs to 18 residues. Germline V CDR1 and CDR2: MNHNS, SASEGT. CDR3 sequence: CASSDPTSGRVLRGTQYF. The CDR3 DNA reads TGTGCCAGCAGTGACCCAACTAGCGGGAGGGTCCTCCGGGGTACGCAGTATTTT.

This chain links TRBV7-3 with TRBJ2-1, with TRBD1 matching 10 bases. Germline loops: CDR1 SGHTA, CDR2 FQGTGA. The CDR3 contains 17 residues. Unmatched junction bases numbered 11, after V lost 4 bases and J lost 5 bases. Written as DNA, the CDR3 is TGTGCCAGCAGCTGGAATCCCCCCGGGACAGGGGACAATGAGCAGTTCTTC. Amino acids: CASSWNPPGTGDNEQFF.

J is TRBJ2-2 and V is TRBV7-9, with D possibly being TRBD2 (7 bases). The germline CDR1 and CDR2 sequences are SEHNR and FQNEAQ (reference sequence). The CDR3 is 16 amino acids. Trimming stripped 7 bases from V and 2 bases from J, with 17 bases between. CDR3 DNA: TGTGCCAGCACCCTGGCGGGGGCCCGAAACACCGGGGAGCTGTTTTTT. Its translation is CASTLAGARNTGELFF. The complete variable domain, with remaining parts taken from reference TRBV7-9 and TRBJ2-2, reads DTGVSQNPRHKITKRGQNVTFRCDPISEHNRLYWYRQTLGQGPEFLTYFQNEAQLEKSRLLSDRFSAERPKGSFSTLEIQRTEQGDSAMYLCASTLAGARNTGELFFGEGSRLTVL.

V gene TRBV3-1 (or the pseudogene TRBV3-2) combines with J gene TRBJ2-1; TRBD2 matches at 7 bases. After removal of 0 bases from V and 7 bases from J, the junction contained 9 bases not matched to a gene. The CDR3 runs to 16 residues. Germline CDR1 reads LGHDT; CDR2 reads YNNKEL (reference sequence). Written as DNA, the CDR3 is TGTGCCAGCAGCCAAGATTTGGCTAGCGGCCTGAATGAGCAGTTCTTC. Its translation is CASSQDLASGLNEQFF.